Below, one TCR beta chain is given with its context. Its antigen is still unknown. The sample belongs to a study of CD8 T cells in ankylosing spondylitis. Whole-study findings and limits: Clones tied to disease were said to be significantly enriched in matched ankylosing spondylitis synovial fluid. Disease-linked clones were found to be CD8+ and relatively rare in peripheral blood. Made up of eight highly homologous variants, a TCR beta motif appeared characteristic of ankylosing spondylitis blood.

Quantitative 5'-RACE was performed with molecular barcodes, and it yielded the TCR beta libraries. Each CDR3 protein is one row after TCRdb ran MiXCR on the 5' RACE reads. The table has 350,000 to 400,000 distinct CDR3 sequences, roughly 22% seen once. Germline V gene lookup returns CDR1 SGHVS and CDR2 FNYEAQ. V shed 5 bases and J 6 bases; nucleotides not matched to a gene: 6. This CDR3 comprises 14 residues. Source material: blood, either unsorted or a sorted T cell fraction (not recorded which). This receptor was obtained from a male donor with ankylosing spondylitis or in good health (not recorded which). The chain employs TRBV7-6 and TRBJ2-1; 8 bases map to TRBD2. The CDR3 loop reads CASSTRTSPNEQFF. As DNA, the CDR3 is TGTGCCAGCAGCACCCGGACTAGCCCCAATGAGCAGTTCTTC.